What follows are 8 T cell receptor beta chains derived from one specimen sequenced in a study of cytomegalovirus exposure and HLA in healthy donors. Use of 60 Vbeta and 13 Jbeta primers characterized the PCR. Assay used: immunoSEQ multiplex PCR; TCRdb lists only in-frame clones, some missing. The data show roughly 160,000 clones, 75% to 90% seen once. Sequencing input: PBMCs. The receptors derive from a male donor in good health and CMV-seronegative.

V and J are TRBV5-6 and TRBJ1-1; 8 bases line up with TRBD1. Germline V gene lookup returns CDR1 SGHDT and CDR2 YYEEEE. The CDR3 is 12 amino acids. V gave up 4 bases and J gave up 9 bases; unmatched junction bases: 5. The CDR3 reads CASSPDRGKAFF. In DNA, the CDR3 is TGTGCCAGCAGCCCTGACAGGGGTAAAGCTTTCTTT.

This rearrangement joins TRBV5-1 to TRBJ2-7; the match to TRBD1 covers 11 bases. V shed 3 bases, J shed 4 bases, and the junction held 3 bases outside the gene matches. Germline-derived CDR1 and CDR2 are SGHRS and YFSETQ. This CDR3 spans 14 amino acids. This CDR3 is CASSWDRGLYEQYF. The CDR3 DNA follows: TGCGCCAGCAGCTGGGACAGGGGGTTATACGAGCAGTACTTC.

The chain is built from TRBV11-1 and TRBJ2-1; 9 bases align to TRBD1. The CDR3 contains 16 residues. Germline V gives CDR1 SGHAT, CDR2 FQDESV (reference sequence). Losses at the gene ends were 5 bases for V and 3 bases for J; bases not matched to a gene: 8. The CDR3 region has the DNA TGTGCCAGCAGCACCAGACAGGGGGTCATCTACAATGAGCAGTTCTTC. Translating it yields CASSTRQGVIYNEQFF.

There are a few counts of this clone. The rearrangement links TRBV14 to TRBJ1-1; tentative D call: TRBD1 (5 bases). With 3 bases removed from V and 3 bases from J, the gap between germline ends came to 17 bases. This CDR3 has 16 residues. Germline V gene lookup returns CDR1 SGHDN and CDR2 FVKESK. The chain's CDR3 is CASSQLVRGGYTEAFF. Written as DNA, the CDR3 is TGTGCCAGCAGCCAGTTGGTAAGGGGTGGGTACACTGAAGCTTTCTTT.

This CDR3 reads CASRKDRGAYEQYF. CDR3 DNA: TGTGCCAGCAGAAAGGACAGGGGGGCCTACGAGCAGTACTTC. This chain links TRBV6-5 with TRBJ2-7; 10 bases map to TRBD1. Unmatched junction bases numbered 4, after V lost 6 bases and J lost 2 bases. The CDR3 is 14 amino acids. Germline CDR1 is MNHEY and CDR2 is SVGAGI.

The V gene is TRBV7-9, the J gene TRBJ1-4; TRBD1 is a possible D gene (6 bases). CDR3 size: 19 residues. Germline CDR1 SEHNR, CDR2 FQNEAQ (reference sequence). Trimming pared 2 bases from V and 5 bases from J, leaving 24 bases between. CDR3 residues: CASSLLRAGEPRRNEKLFF. The CDR3 region has the DNA TGTGCCAGCAGCTTACTTCGGGCAGGGGAACCACGGCGCAATGAAAAACTGTTTTTT.

This clone was seen once. This chain uses TRBV27 with TRBJ2-1; maybe TRBD1 (5 bases). The V gene's germline CDR1 is MNHEY and CDR2 SMNVEV (reference sequence). The CDR3 covers 13 residues. The V end lost 5 bases, the J end lost 8 bases, and 13 bases lay between the germline ends. CDR3 sequence reads: CASSADTVDEQFF. CDR3 coding DNA: TGTGCCAGCAGTGCGGACACGGTGGATGAGCAGTTCTTC.

This sequence joins TRBV10-2 and TRBJ1-2; 10 nucleotides match TRBD1. Germline V gene sequence: CDR1 WSHSY, CDR2 SAAADI. The CDR3 covers 14 residues. The V gene end was trimmed by 6 bases and the J gene end by 8 bases; junction bases not matched to a gene: 9. This chain's CDR3 is CASSPGTGVGGYTF. The CDR3 DNA is TGCGCCAGCAGCCCCGGGACAGGGGTGGGAGGCTACACCTTC.